This T cell receptor (beta chain) was found in a study of blood T cell repertoires in COVID-19. About the study: Both acute and convalescent COVID-19 samples were obtained from the United States, Italy and Spain.

This CDR3 comprises 13 residues. From germline, CDR1 is WSHSY and CDR2 SAAADI. After removal of 6 bases from V and 6 bases from J, the junction contained 4 bases not matched to a gene. As processed by the authors: By means of reference gene primer amplification, nucleated cell counts were estimated. Here immunoSEQ multiplex PCR was the method, and the copy in TCRdb shows in-frame clones only, minus some. V and J calls plus clone size are reproduced from that table; the DNA served to infer D and trimming. The sample includes about 150,000 clones, approximately 82% of them seen just once. The chain recombines TRBV10-2 with TRBJ2-2, with 7 bases that match TRBD1. This TCR derives from a human donor with acute or convalescent COVID-19. The donor label of this sample is uncertain. Sequenced: peripheral blood. CDR3 amino acids: CASRLTGSGELFF. In DNA form, the CDR3 reads TGCGCCAGCAGGCTGACAGGGTCCGGGGAGCTGTTTTTT.